This is a list of T cell receptor beta chains from one sample in a study of T cell responses to AZD1222 COVID-19 vaccine. Sequencing was performed with immunoSEQ multiplex PCR; in TCRdb, only in-frame clones are kept and a portion is missing. This sample yields 110,000 to 150,000 clones, of which 70% to 90% are seen a single time; around 3.5% belongs to the top ten. The material was peripheral blood, obtained on day 0 of AZD1222 vaccination. The receptors were sampled from an adult in good health. Each CDR3 is given with its conserved first and last residue. The D gene is left open where the match is weak. The size field is filled for only some rows; it gives once, few, many or a size class.

few | TRBJ2-1 | TRBD1 | TRBV11-2 | CASSLDRSSYNEQFF | TGTGCCAGCAGCTTGGACAGGAGCTCCTACAATGAGCAGTTCTTC
few | TRBJ2-2 | TRBD2 | TRBV7-2 | CASSSRGGPGLATGELFF | TGTGCCAGCAGCTCTAGGGGGGGGCCGGGACTAGCTACCGGGGAGCTGTTTTTT
NA | TRBJ1-2 | TRBD1 | TRBV5-1 | CASSSTGGTGGYTF | TGCGCCAGCAGCTCGACAGGGGGGACGGGTGGCTACACCTTC
once | TRBJ2-1 | NA | TRBV7-9 | CASREDSGTYNEQFF | TGTGCCAGCAGGGAGGATAGCGGAACCTACAATGAGCAGTTCTTC
NA | TRBJ2-1 | NA | TRBV6-6 | CATVIDPLGEQFF | TGTGCCACCGTTATTGACCCCCTCGGGGAGCAGTTCTTC
once | TRBJ1-1 | TRBD1 | TRBV5-8 | CASSPLITGVGAFF | TGTGCCAGCAGCCCATTGATTACAGGGGTCGGAGCTTTCTTT
NA | TRBJ1-3 | NA | TRBV6-4 | CASSVKGLSRNTIYF | TGTGCCAGCAGTGTGAAGGGACTATCACGGAACACCATATATTTT
NA | TRBJ2-7 | NA | TRBV7-2 | CASSLGGGPPYEQYF | TGTGCCAGCAGCTTAGGAGGGGGACCCCCCTACGAGCAGTACTTC
NA | TRBJ2-7 | NA | TRBV5-1 | CASTDSPGDEQYF | TGCGCCAGCACAGACTCCCCTGGGGACGAGCAGTACTTC
NA | TRBJ1-5 | NA | TRBV30 | CACSKGSHQPQHF | TGTGCCTGCTCTAAGGGCTCCCATCAGCCCCAGCATTTT
NA | TRBJ1-1 | NA | TRBV11-3 | CASSFDPNTEAFF | TGTGCCAGCAGCTTCGACCCGAACACTGAAGCTTTCTTT
NA | TRBJ1-5 | NA | TRBV6-6 | CAIRVDTSSNQPQHF | TGTGCCATCCGGGTTGACACGAGTAGCAATCAGCCCCAGCATTTT
NA | TRBJ1-5 | TRBD1 | TRBV5-5 | CASSSTFRDRVVDQPQHF | TGTGCCAGCAGCTCGACATTCCGGGACAGGGTAGTCGATCAGCCCCAGCATTTT
NA | TRBJ1-1 | NA | TRBV28 | CASTVGWERGTEAFF | TGTGCCAGCACCGTCGGGTGGGAGAGGGGCACTGAAGCTTTCTTT
NA | TRBJ2-7 | NA | TRBV6-5 | CASSYSSGSYEQYF | TGTGCCAGCAGTTACTCGTCAGGATCCTACGAGCAGTACTTC
NA | TRBJ2-2 | TRBD2 | TRBV5-1 | CASRFSGRASDGELFF | TGCGCCAGCAGGTTTAGCGGGAGGGCCTCGGACGGGGAGCTGTTTTTT
NA | TRBJ1-1 | NA | TRBV6-5 | CASKPGNMNTEAFF | TGTGCCAGCAAACCCGGTAACATGAACACTGAAGCTTTCTTT
NA | TRBJ1-1 | NA | TRBV7-9 | CASSLVGGDTEAFF | TGTGCCAGCAGCTTAGTCGGGGGTGACACTGAAGCTTTCTTT
NA | TRBJ1-1 | NA | TRBV6-5 | CASGGPEAFF | TGTGCCAGCGGAGGGCCTGAAGCTTTCTTT
NA | TRBJ1-6 | NA | TRBV18 | CASSPGNSYNSPLHF | TGTGCCAGCTCACCAGGAAACTCCTATAATTCACCCCTCCACTTT
NA | TRBJ1-3 | TRBD1 | TRBV18 | CASSPRDRGGNTIYF | TGTGCCAGCTCACCGCGGGACAGGGGTGGAAACACCATATATTTT
NA | TRBJ2-7 | NA | TRBV19 | CASSRDLLGEQYF | TGTGCCAGTAGCCGGGACCTCCTCGGGGAGCAGTACTTC
NA | TRBJ1-2 | TRBD1 | TRBV5-1 | CASSGGQYFYTF | TGCGCCAGCAGCGGGGGACAGTACTTCTACACCTTC
NA | TRBJ2-7 | TRBD1 | TRBV6-5 | CASSYSRTGHEQYF | TGTGCCAGCAGTTACTCAAGGACAGGGCACGAGCAGTACTTC
NA | TRBJ1-2 | TRBD1 | TRBV28 | CASTNPGTERYGYTF | TGTGCCAGCACCAATCCCGGGACAGAGCGCTATGGCTACACCTTC
NA | TRBJ2-1 | NA | TRBV13 | CASSSPVRLGGGINEQFF | TGTGCCAGCAGCTCCCCGGTACGACTAGGGGGAGGGATCAATGAGCAGTTCTTC
NA | TRBJ1-1 | NA | TRBV6-4 | CASSGYGVKGSEAFF | TGTGCCAGCAGTGGCTACGGAGTTAAGGGGTCTGAAGCTTTCTTT
NA | TRBJ2-1 | TRBD2 | TRBV5-1 | CASATNSGSQNEQFF | TGCGCCAGCGCGACTAATAGCGGGAGTCAGAATGAGCAGTTCTTC
NA | TRBJ1-3 | NA | TRBV5-8 | CASSDEPARNTIYF | TGTGCCAGCAGCGATGAGCCAGCGAGAAACACCATATATTTT
few | TRBJ1-6 | NA | TRBV7-6 | CASSPMYNSPLHF | TGTGCCAGCAGCCCAATGTATAATTCACCCCTCCACTTT
NA | TRBJ1-5 | NA | TRBV28 | CASSPELNQPQHF | TGTGCCAGCAGTCCGGAACTCAATCAGCCCCAGCATTTT
NA | TRBJ2-6 | TRBD2 | TRBV4-2 | CASSPYSGLSSGANVLTF | TGTGCCAGCAGCCCGTATAGCGGGCTCAGCTCTGGGGCCAACGTCCTGACTTTC
NA | TRBJ1-2 | NA | TRBV7-2 | CASSFPSGYGYTF | TGTGCCAGCAGCTTTCCCTCCGGCTATGGCTACACCTTC
NA | TRBJ2-6 | NA | TRBV29-1 | CSVGDIFGANVLTF | TGCAGCGTTGGGGATATCTTTGGGGCCAACGTCCTGACTTTC
NA | TRBJ2-3 | NA | TRBV28 | CASSLGEKDTQYF | TGTGCCAGCAGTTTAGGGGAGAAAGATACGCAGTATTTT
NA | TRBJ1-5 | NA | TRBV6-5 | CASSYSYNQPQHF | TGTGCCAGCAGTTACAGTTATAATCAGCCCCAGCATTTT
NA | TRBJ2-1 | NA | TRBV5-4 | CASSFNALSYNEQFF | TGTGCCAGCAGCTTTAACGCCCTCTCCTACAATGAGCAGTTCTTC
NA | TRBJ1-2 | NA | TRBV4-3 | CASSQASTGLYGYTF | TGCGCCAGCAGCCAAGCTTCGACAGGACTCTATGGCTACACCTTC
NA | TRBJ2-1 | TRBD2 | TRBV5-4 | CASRLRTSGGRSYNEQFF | TGTGCCAGCAGGCTCCGGACTAGCGGGGGTCGCTCCTACAATGAGCAGTTCTTC
NA | TRBJ1-2 | NA | TRBV30 | CAWSVTGWGYTF | TGTGCCTGGAGTGTAACAGGATGGGGCTACACCTTC
once | TRBJ2-1 | NA | TRBV2 | CASTPGRTRNEQFF | TGTGCCAGCACTCCCGGGCGGACCCGCAATGAGCAGTTCTTC
NA | TRBJ2-3 | TRBD2 | TRBV30 | CAWNPGTSGRVIF | TGTGCCTGGAACCCCGGGACTAGCGGGAGGGTTATCTTT
NA | TRBJ2-3 | NA | TRBV27 | CASKGRGAATDTQYF | TGTGCCAGCAAGGGTCGGGGGGCCGCCACAGATACGCAGTATTTT
NA | TRBJ2-7 | TRBD2 | TRBV4-3 | CASSQGLTSGHYEQYF | TGCGCCAGCAGCCAAGGATTGACTAGCGGACACTACGAGCAGTACTTC
once | TRBJ2-5 | TRBD2 | TRBV24-1 | CATSDHLLAGGPETQYF | TGTGCCACCAGTGACCATTTACTAGCGGGAGGGCCGGAGACCCAGTACTTC
NA | TRBJ1-2 | TRBD1 | TRBV6-5 | CASTLTGRQGGYTF | TGTGCCAGCACCCTGACAGGGAGGCAGGGTGGCTACACCTTC
NA | TRBJ1-1 | NA | TRBV7-9 | CASSAWWGVEGTEAFF | TGTGCCAGCAGCGCATGGTGGGGGGTGGAAGGCACTGAAGCTTTCTTT
NA | TRBJ2-3 | TRBD2 | TRBV6-5 | CASSIGLATDTQYF | TGTGCCAGCAGTATCGGACTAGCCACAGATACGCAGTATTTT
once | TRBJ1-2 | NA | TRBV15 | CATSTKPLSYGYTF | TGTGCCACCAGCACCAAGCCTTTAAGCTATGGCTACACCTTC
NA | TRBJ2-4 | NA | TRBV27 | CASSPQRVPTNIQYF | TGTGCCAGCAGTCCCCAGCGGGTACCGACAAACATTCAGTACTTC
NA | TRBJ1-1 | TRBD1 | TRBV23-1 | CASSQSPGTGERNTEAFF | TGCGCCAGCAGTCAATCCCCCGGGACAGGGGAAAGGAACACTGAAGCTTTCTTT
few | TRBJ1-2 | TRBD1 | TRBV27 | CASRDSHYGYTF | TGTGCCAGCCGGGACAGTCACTATGGCTACACCTTC
NA | TRBJ1-6 | TRBD1 | TRBV10-3 | CAISDLGTAYSPLHF | TGTGCCATCAGTGACCTCGGGACAGCTTATTCACCCCTCCACTTT
NA | TRBJ1-5 | NA | TRBV6-6 | CASSPRVGWPQHF | TGTGCCAGCAGTCCCAGGGTTGGGTGGCCCCAGCATTTT
NA | TRBJ2-7 | TRBD2 | TRBV6-5 | CASSYGLAGGYEQYF | TGTGCCAGCAGTTACGGACTAGCGGGAGGATACGAGCAGTACTTC
NA | TRBJ1-1 | NA | TRBV7-9 | CASSPSRGGGTVNTEAFF | TGTGCCAGCAGCCCAAGTAGGGGGGGCGGGACGGTTAACACTGAAGCTTTCTTT
few | TRBJ2-1 | NA | TRBV11-3 | CASSPIRSPYNEQFF | TGTGCCAGCAGCCCCATAAGGAGTCCCTACAATGAGCAGTTCTTC
once | TRBJ1-3 | NA | TRBV4-2 | CASSQGGPGNTIYF | TGTGCCAGCAGCCAAGGCGGGCCCGGAAACACCATATATTTT
NA | TRBJ2-3 | TRBD2 | TRBV28 | CASSSQRDRTDTQYF | TGTGCCAGCAGTTCCCAGCGGGATCGCACAGATACGCAGTATTTT
once | TRBJ1-1 | NA | TRBV10-3 | CAISENLGAFF | TGTGCCATCAGTGAGAATCTTGGGGCTTTCTTT